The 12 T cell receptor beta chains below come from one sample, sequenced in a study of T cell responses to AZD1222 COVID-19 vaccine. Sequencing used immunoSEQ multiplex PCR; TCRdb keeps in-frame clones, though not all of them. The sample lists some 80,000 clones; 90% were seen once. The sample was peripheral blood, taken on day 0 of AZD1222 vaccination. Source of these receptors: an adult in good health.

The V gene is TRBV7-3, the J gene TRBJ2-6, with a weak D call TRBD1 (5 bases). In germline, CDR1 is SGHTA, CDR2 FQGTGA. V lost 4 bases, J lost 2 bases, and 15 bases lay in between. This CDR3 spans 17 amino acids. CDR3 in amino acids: CASSYYSGSPGANVLTF. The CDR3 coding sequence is TGTGCCAGCAGCTATTATTCAGGGTCCCCTGGGGCCAACGTCCTGACTTTC.

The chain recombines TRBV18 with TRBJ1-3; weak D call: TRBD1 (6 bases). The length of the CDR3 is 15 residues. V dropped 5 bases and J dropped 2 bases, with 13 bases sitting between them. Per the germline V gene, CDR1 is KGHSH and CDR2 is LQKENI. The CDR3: CASSSETGPGNTIYF. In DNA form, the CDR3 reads TGTGCCAGCTCATCAGAAACAGGGCCTGGAAACACCATATATTTT.

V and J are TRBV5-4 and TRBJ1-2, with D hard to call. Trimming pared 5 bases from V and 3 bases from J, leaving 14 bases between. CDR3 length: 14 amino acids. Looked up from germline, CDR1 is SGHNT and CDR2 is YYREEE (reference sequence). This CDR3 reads CASRDPGGDYGYTF. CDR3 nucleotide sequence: TGTGCCAGCAGGGACCCGGGCGGGGACTATGGCTACACCTTC. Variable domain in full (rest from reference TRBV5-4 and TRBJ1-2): ETGVTQSPTHLIKTRGQQVTLRCSSQSGHNTVSWYQQALGQGPQFIFQYYREEENGRGNFPPRFSGLQFPNYSSELNVNALELDDSALYLCASRDPGGDYGYTFGSGTRLTVV.

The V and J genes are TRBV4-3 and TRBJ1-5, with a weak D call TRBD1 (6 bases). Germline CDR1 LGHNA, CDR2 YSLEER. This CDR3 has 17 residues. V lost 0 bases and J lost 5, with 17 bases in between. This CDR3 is CASSQDQVLEGDQPQHF. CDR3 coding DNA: TGCGCCAGCAGCCAAGATCAGGTCTTAGAGGGGGATCAGCCCCAGCATTTT.

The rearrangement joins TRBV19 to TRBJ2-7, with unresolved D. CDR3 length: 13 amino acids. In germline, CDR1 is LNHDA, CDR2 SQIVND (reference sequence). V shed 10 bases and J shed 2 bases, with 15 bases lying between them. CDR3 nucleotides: TGTGCCACCGCGGCCCAGGAACCCTACGAGCAGTACTTC. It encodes CATAAQEPYEQYF.

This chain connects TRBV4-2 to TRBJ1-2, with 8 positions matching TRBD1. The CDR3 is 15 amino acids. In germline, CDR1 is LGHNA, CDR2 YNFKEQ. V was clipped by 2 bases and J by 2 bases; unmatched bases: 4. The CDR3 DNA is TGTGCCAGCAGCCAACCAGGACAGGGCAACTATGGCTACACCTTC. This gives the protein CASSQPGQGNYGYTF.

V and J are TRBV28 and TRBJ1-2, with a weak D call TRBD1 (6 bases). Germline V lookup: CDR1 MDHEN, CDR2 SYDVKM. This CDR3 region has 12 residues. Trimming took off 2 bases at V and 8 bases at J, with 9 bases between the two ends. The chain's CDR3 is CASSLRGLGYTF. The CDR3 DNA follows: TGTGCCAGCAGTTTAAGGGGGTTAGGCTACACCTTC.

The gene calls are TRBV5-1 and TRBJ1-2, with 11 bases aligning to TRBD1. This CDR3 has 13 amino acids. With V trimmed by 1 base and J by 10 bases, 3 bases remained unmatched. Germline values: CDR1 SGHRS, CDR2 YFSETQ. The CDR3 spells CASSLMGQGDYTF. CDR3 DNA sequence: TGCGCCAGCAGCTTGATGGGACAGGGGGACTACACCTTC. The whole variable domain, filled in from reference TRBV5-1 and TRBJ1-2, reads KAGVTQTPRYLIKTRGQQVTLSCSPISGHRSVSWYQQTPGQGLQFLFEYFSETQRNKGNFPGRFSGRQFSNSRSEMNVSTLELGDSALYLCASSLMGQGDYTFGSGTRLTVV.

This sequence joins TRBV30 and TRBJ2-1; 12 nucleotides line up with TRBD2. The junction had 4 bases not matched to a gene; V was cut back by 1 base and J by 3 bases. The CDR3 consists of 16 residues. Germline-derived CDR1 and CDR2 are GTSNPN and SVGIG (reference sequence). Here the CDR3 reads CAWSAVTSGGYNEQFF. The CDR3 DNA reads TGTGCCTGGAGTGCCGTGACTAGCGGGGGCTACAATGAGCAGTTCTTC. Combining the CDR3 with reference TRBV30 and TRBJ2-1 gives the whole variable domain SQTIHQWPATLVQPVGSPLSLECTVEGTSNPNLYWYRQAAGRGLQLLFYSVGIGQISSEVPQNLSASRPQDRQFILSSKKLLLSDSGFYLCAWSAVTSGGYNEQFFGPGTRLTVL.

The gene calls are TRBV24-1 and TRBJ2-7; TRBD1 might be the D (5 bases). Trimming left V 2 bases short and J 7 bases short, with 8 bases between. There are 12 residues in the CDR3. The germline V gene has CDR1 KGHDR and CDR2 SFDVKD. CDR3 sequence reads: CATSDSAGEQYF. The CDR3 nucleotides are TGTGCCACCAGTGATTCGGCAGGGGAGCAGTACTTC.

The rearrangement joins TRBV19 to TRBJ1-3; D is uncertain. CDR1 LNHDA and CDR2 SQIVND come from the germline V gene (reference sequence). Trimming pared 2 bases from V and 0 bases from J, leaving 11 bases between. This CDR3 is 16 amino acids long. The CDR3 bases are TGTGCCAGTAGTATACAAGTCGGCTTCTCTGGAAACACCATATATTTT. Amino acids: CASSIQVGFSGNTIYF.

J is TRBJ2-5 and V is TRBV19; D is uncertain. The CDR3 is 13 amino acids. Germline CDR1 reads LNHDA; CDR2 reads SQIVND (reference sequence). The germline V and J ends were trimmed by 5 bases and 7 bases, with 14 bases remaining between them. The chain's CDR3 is CASSEWGMGTQYF. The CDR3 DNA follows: TGTGCCAGTAGTGAGTGGGGTATGGGGACCCAGTACTTC.